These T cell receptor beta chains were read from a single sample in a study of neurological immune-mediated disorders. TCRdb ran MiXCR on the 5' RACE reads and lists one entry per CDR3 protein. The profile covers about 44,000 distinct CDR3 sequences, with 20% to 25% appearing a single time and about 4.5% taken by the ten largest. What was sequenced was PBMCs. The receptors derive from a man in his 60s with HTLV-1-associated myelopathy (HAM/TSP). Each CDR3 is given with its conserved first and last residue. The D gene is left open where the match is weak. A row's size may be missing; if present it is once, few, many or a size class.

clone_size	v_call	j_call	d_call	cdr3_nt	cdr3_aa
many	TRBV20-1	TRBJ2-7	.	TGCAGTGCTAGAGACGTCAACGAGCAGTACTTC	CSARDVNEQYF
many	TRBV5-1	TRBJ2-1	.	TGCGCCAGCAGCTTGGGGGGCCCCTACAATGAGCAGTTCTTC	CASSLGGPYNEQFF
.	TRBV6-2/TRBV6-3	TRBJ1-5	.	TGTGCCAGCAGTTCACAGTATAGCAATCAGCCCCAGCATTTT	CASSSQYSNQPQHF
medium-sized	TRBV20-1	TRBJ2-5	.	TGCAGTGCCCCTGGGCAGGGCCAAGAGACCCAGTACTTC	CSAPGQGQETQYF
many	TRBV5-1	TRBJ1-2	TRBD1	TGCGCCAGCAGCCCCGGACAGGGGGCATTGTATGGCTACACCTTC	CASSPGQGALYGYTF
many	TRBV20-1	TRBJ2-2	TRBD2	TGCAGTGCTAGTAGCGGGAGAAGTAACACCGGGGAGCTGTTTTTT	CSASSGRSNTGELFF
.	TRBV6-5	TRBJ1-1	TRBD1	TGTGCCAGCAGTTACGGGACAGGGACCACTGAAGCTTTCTTT	CASSYGTGTTEAFF
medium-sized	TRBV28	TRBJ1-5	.	TGTGCCAGCAGTTTATCAGGATCTGTGGGCAATCAGCCCCAGCATTTT	CASSLSGSVGNQPQHF
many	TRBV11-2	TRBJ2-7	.	TGTGCCAGCAGCTTAGATGGCGGCAGGCCTCTTCCCGGCGAGCAGTACTTC	CASSLDGGRPLPGEQYF
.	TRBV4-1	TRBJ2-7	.	TGCGCCAGCAGCCAAGAGGCCGGGATCACCTACGAGCAGTACTTC	CASSQEAGITYEQYF
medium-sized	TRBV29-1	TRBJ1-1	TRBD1	TGCAGCGTTGAAGATGTACAGGGGGCGAGTGAAGCTTTCTTT	CSVEDVQGASEAFF
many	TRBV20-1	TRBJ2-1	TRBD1	TGCAGTGCTAGAGACCGGGACAGGGGACCAAGTGAGCAGTTCTTC	CSARDRDRGPSEQFF
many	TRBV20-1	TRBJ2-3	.	TGCAGTGCTAGAGACACTAGCACAGATACGCAGTATTTT	CSARDTSTDTQYF
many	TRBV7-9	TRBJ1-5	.	TGTGCCAGCAGCTTAGGGAATCAGCCCCAGCATTTT	CASSLGNQPQHF
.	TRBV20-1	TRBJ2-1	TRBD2	TGCAGTGCTCGCAAGGCGGGGGGCCCTAACAATGAGCAGTTCTTC	CSARKAGGPNNEQFF
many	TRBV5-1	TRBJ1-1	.	TGCGCCAGCAGCTTGGAGGGGATGAACACTGAAGCTTTCTTT	CASSLEGMNTEAFF
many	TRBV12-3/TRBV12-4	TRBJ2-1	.	TGTGCCAGCAGTTTCCACCCCTACAATGAGCAGTTCTTC	CASSFHPYNEQFF
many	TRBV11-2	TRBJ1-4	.	TGTGCCAGCAGCCCCGGGGACCGCATTAATGAAAAACTGTTTTTT	CASSPGDRINEKLFF
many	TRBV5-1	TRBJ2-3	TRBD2	TGCGCCAGCAGCTCACTAGCGGGAGGCACAGATACGCAGTATTTT	CASSSLAGGTDTQYF
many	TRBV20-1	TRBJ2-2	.	TGCAGTGCTAGAGATAACAGGGCCGGGGAGCTGTTTTTT	CSARDNRAGELFF
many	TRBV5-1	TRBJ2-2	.	TGCGCCAGCAGTGCCTTCAGGGAAGCCGGGGAGCTGTTTTTT	CASSAFREAGELFF
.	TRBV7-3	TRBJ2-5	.	TGTGCCAGCAGCTTAAGCCCAAAAGAGACCCAGTACTTC	CASSLSPKETQYF
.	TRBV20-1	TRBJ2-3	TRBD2	TGCAGTACCCTGAGGACTAGCGGGAGTACAGATACGCAGTATTTT	CSTLRTSGSTDTQYF
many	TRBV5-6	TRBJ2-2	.	TGTGCCAGCACCGGGGTTTTAGGCGGGGAGCTGTTTTTT	CASTGVLGGELFF
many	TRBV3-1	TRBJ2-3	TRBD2	TGTGCCAGCAGCTACGGACTAGCGGGAGGGCGGGGCACAGATACGCAGTATTTT	CASSYGLAGGRGTDTQYF
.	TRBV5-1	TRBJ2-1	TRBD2	TGCGCCAGCAGCCAGACTAGCGGGAGTCCCCTTTACAATGAGCAGTTCTTC	CASSQTSGSPLYNEQFF
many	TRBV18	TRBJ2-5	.	TGTGCCAGCTCACCACAGGGAGAGACCCAGTACTTC	CASSPQGETQYF
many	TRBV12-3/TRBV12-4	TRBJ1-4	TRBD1	TGTGCCAGCAGTCAACCGGGACAGGGGCCCTTTGGCGGGGAAAAACTGTTTTTT	CASSQPGQGPFGGEKLFF
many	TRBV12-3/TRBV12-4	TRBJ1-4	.	TGTGCCAGCAGCCTACGACAGGAAAATGAAAAACTGTTTTTT	CASSLRQENEKLFF
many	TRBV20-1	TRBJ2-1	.	TGCAGTGCGAGAGGGGGATATGAGCAGTTCTTC	CSARGGYEQFF
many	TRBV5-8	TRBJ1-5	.	TGTGCCAGCAGCCCGAGAGACGGGCGCAATCAGCCCCAGCATTTT	CASSPRDGRNQPQHF
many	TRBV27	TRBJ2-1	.	TGTGCCAGCAGCCCAAGCAAGACAGTCCCACCCCAGTTCTTC	CASSPSKTVPPQFF
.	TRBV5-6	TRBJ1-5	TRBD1	TGTGCCAGCAGCTGGCGCGGGGGGACAGATAGCAATCAGCCCCAGCATTTT	CASSWRGGTDSNQPQHF
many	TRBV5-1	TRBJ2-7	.	TGCGCCAGCAGCCCCGGACGGGGATCCTACGAGCAGTACTTC	CASSPGRGSYEQYF
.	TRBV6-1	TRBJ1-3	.	TGTGCCAGCAGTGAAGAAGTGCGCAACTCTGGAAACACCATATATTTT	CASSEEVRNSGNTIYF
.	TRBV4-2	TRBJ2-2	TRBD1	TGTGCCAGCAGCCAAGATTTCGACAGGGGGCAAAACGGGGAGCTGTTTTTT	CASSQDFDRGQNGELFF
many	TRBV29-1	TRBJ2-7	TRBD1	TGCAGCGTCTCCGGGACAGGGTACGAGCAGTACTTC	CSVSGTGYEQYF
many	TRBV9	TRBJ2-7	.	TGTGCCAGCAGCGTAGATGAGACTAGGGAGCAGTACTTC	CASSVDETREQYF
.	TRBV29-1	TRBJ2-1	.	TGCAGCGCCTATCTAGGATACGGCGAGGAGCAGTTCTTC	CSAYLGYGEEQFF
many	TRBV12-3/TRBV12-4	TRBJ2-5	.	TGTGCCAGCAGTTTAAGCTCTGTCCAGGCCCAGTACTTC	CASSLSSVQAQYF
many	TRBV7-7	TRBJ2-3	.	TGTGCTAGCAGCTTAGGGGCGGTAACAGATACGCAGTATTTT	CASSLGAVTDTQYF
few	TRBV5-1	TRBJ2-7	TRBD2	TGCGCCAGCAGCTTGGATCGGGGGGACTCCTACGAGCAGTACTTC	CASSLDRGDSYEQYF
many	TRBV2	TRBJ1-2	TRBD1	TGTGCCAGCAGTGTTGGGACAGGGGAAATGGGCTATGGCTACACCTTC	CASSVGTGEMGYGYTF
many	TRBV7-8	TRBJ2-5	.	TGTGCCAGCAGCTTAGCGGGTCAGAGGCAAGAGACCCAGTACTTC	CASSLAGQRQETQYF
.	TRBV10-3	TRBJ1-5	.	TGTGCCATCAGTGAGGGCGTGCGGGAGAGCAATCAGCCCCAGCATTTT	CAISEGVRESNQPQHF